Listed below are T cell receptor beta chains from one sample, sequenced in a study of cytomegalovirus exposure and HLA in healthy donors. Clones were sequenced by immunoSEQ multiplex PCR, and TCRdb holds only the in-frame ones, with some missing. This table holds 90,000 to 95,000 clones, over 70% found once. Sequenced sample: PBMCs. The receptors come from a girl between 2 and 10 years old in good health and CMV-seropositive. Each CDR3 is given with its conserved first and last residue. A D gene is named only where the DNA matches it firmly. Rows give clone size only sometimes, using once, few, many, or a class for an expanded clone.

clone_size j_call v_call d_call cdr3_aa cdr3_nt
. TRBJ2-2 TRBV2 TRBD2 CASKPGGLAGATGELFF TGTGCCAGTAAACCTGGGGGACTAGCGGGAGCCACCGGGGAGCTGTTTTTT
. TRBJ2-1 TRBV27 . CASMTSGTLYNEQFF TGTGCCAGCATGACCTCCGGGACTCTGTACAATGAGCAGTTCTTC
. TRBJ2-2 TRBV21-1 . CATRGRQPNTGELFF TGTGCCACTCGCGGGCGGCAGCCGAACACCGGGGAGCTGTTTTTT
. TRBJ1-2 TRBV5-1 . CARGGAYGYTF TGCGCGAGGGGGGGGGCTTATGGCTACACCTTC
. TRBJ2-1 TRBV27 TRBD2 CASRTSGRVYNEQFF TGTGCCAGCAGGACTAGCGGGAGGGTTTACAATGAGCAGTTCTTC
. TRBJ2-7 TRBV28 . CASPPRAHEQYF TGTGCCAGCCCCCCCAGGGCACACGAGCAGTACTTC
. TRBJ1-2 TRBV5-1 TRBD1 CASSLAGQGAGYTF TGCGCCAGCAGCTTGGCGGGACAGGGGGCTGGCTACACCTTC
. TRBJ1-1 TRBV27 . CASSLVISTEAFF TGTGCCAGCAGTTTGGTTATCAGTACTGAAGCTTTCTTT
. TRBJ2-1 TRBV7-9 . CASSLGAGSSYNEQFF TGTGCCAGCAGCTTAGGTGCGGGGAGCTCCTACAATGAGCAGTTCTTC
. TRBJ2-7 TRBV7-3 . CASSLSGGDAYEQYF TGTGCCAGCAGCTTATCGGGCGGGGACGCCTACGAGCAGTACTTC
. TRBJ1-2 TRBV7-8 . CASSLFSAGVNYGYTF TGTGCCAGCAGCTTATTTTCTGCGGGAGTCAACTATGGCTACACCTTC
. TRBJ2-1 TRBV5-6 TRBD2 CASSSRLADYNEQFF TGTGCCAGCAGCTCCCGACTAGCGGATTACAATGAGCAGTTCTTC
. TRBJ2-7 TRBV19 . CASSTAYPGQSYEQYF TGTGCCAGTAGTACCGCTTATCCTGGACAGAGCTACGAGCAGTACTTC
. TRBJ2-5 TRBV27 TRBD2 CASKIREGAETQYF TGTGCCAGCAAGATCAGGGAGGGTGCAGAGACCCAGTACTTC
few TRBJ1-4 TRBV19 . CASSMQDYPPDEKLFF TGTGCCAGTAGTATGCAGGACTACCCCCCGGATGAAAAACTGTTTTTT